This T cell receptor (beta chain) was sequenced for a study of human T cells and chemical hapten exposure (dated by TCRdb to the early 2020s). In the study overall: For sensitization, 2% DPC in acetone was applied to a 2 cm by 2 cm area of upper inner arm skin. Patch testing was done on the upper back using Finn chambers containing 0.01% DPC, and results were scored after 6 days according to International Contact Dermatitis Research Group standards. Libraries were pooled for sequencing, and per-sample TCR yields varied mainly because of small differences in library volumes within the pool. Throughout the approximately 24-week study period, patients were also given weekly therapeutic DPC doses on the scalp. Alopecia areata with under or over 50% scalp involvement, alopecia totalis and alopecia universalis were represented in the patient cohort, which was mostly female. Peripheral blood TCR repertoire changes were tracked in vivo in alopecia patients during primary and secondary sensitization to the hapten diphenylcyclopropenone (DPC). For TCR sequencing, blood came from 25 to 35 alopecia patients at anywhere from one to four time points (pre-sensitization, 2, 6 and 24 weeks). Blood was sampled from patients pre-sensitization (week 0) and at 2, 6 and about 24 weeks after DPC sensitization. Points the paper makes about the study in general: The number of TCRs above 1 in 1000 frequency did not change with DPC sensitization; there was no evidence of global repertoire structure alterations. Repeated subsampling changed both the strength of the expansion versus patch-test correlation and the threshold at which the correlation became significant. Because all patients had alopecia, a presumed autoimmune disease, the immune response of the patients might differ from that of healthy individuals. Significantly more large CDR3 similarity clusters were formed by expanded TCRs than by pre-sensitization or healthy control sets, consistent with antigen-driven responses. Patch test score correlated positively with the number of PT1 expanded TCRs, reaching significance at thresholds 8, 16 and 32 but not at 4.

V is clipped by 6 bases and J by 1 base, and the sequence between their germline boundaries is 18 bases long. Its CDR3 holds 15 amino acids, cysteine through phenylalanine. Only CDR3 DNA is held: 45 bases, read in frame from base 1. According to the germline V gene (reference sequence), CDR1 reads DFQATT and CDR2 reads SNEGSKA. Library preparation was by RACE. Reads for this sample came from a NextSeq 500. During library preparation, unique molecular identifiers were attached to individual cDNA molecules so that TCRs could be counted quantitatively and reproducibly. For every blood RNA sample, sequencing covered both the TCR alpha and TCR beta chains. As for the original processing: Samples had a median of roughly 98,000 TCRs, with a range from about 23,224 to 750,000. V, J and CDR3 annotation of the TCR reads was carried out using the Decombinator software suite. For PS versus PT1 abundance plots, all samples were subsampled to the same number of TCRs (28,000). Expanded TCRs were defined as absent before sensitization and observed at least eight times at the 2-week time point. TCRdb reran the public reads through fastp at Q25 and MiXCR, keeping productive beta chains. Entries are consolidated by CDR3 protein sequence, retaining the most common genes and DNA. TCRdb's processing, not the authors' own work, is the source of the V and J calls. A total of a few hundred thousand distinct CDR3 sequences appear in this sample, about 8.1% of them only once. 2% to 2.5% of the sample is held by the ten biggest clonotypes.

Remarks on this clonotype: There is no known antigen for this receptor. Per-base qualities were not stored, and no clone one base away is much larger.

Interpreted using the paper, the time point label stands for: pre-sensitization, week 0. The sample's treatment or condition label is to be understood as: therapeutic diphenylcyclopropenone sensitization with weekly scalp DPC. At every patch-test visit, the blood draw took place before the patch test was put on. Eligible patients were aged 18 to 70, diagnosed with alopecia, deemed suitable for DPC therapy, and excluded if pregnant. Total RNA was isolated from unfractionated whole blood collected in Tempus Blood RNA tubes. Recombination linked TRBV20-1 to TRBJ2-5, with the D gene possibly TRBD1 or TRBD2, each one fitting 6 bases. The origin of this receptor is a woman aged 35 to 49 with alopecia areata. Some clones in this sample may be carry-over from other donors' samples. The source material was whole blood, sampled in connection with sensitization to the hapten diphenylcyclopropenone (DPC). CDR3 protein: CSARGLTRGQETQYF. DNA sequence: TGCAGTGCACGGGGGCTTACAAGGGGCCAAGAGACCCAGTACTTC.